This is a list of T cell receptor beta chains from one sample in a study of patients and donors after allogeneic stem cell transplantation. TCRdb recomputed calls from the RT-PCR reads with MiXCR, one row per CDR3 protein. The sample includes roughly 200,000 distinct CDR3 sequences, roughly two fifths seen only once; the top ten take roughly 10%. Sequences were obtained from blood, either unsorted or a sorted T cell fraction (not recorded which). Receptors were obtained from a human donor who was either an allogeneic HSCT recipient or a stem cell or donor lymphocyte infusion donor (not recorded which). It is not recorded whose cells these are; they may come from a transplant donor. The CDR3 runs from the conserved cysteine through the conserved F or W. Fields, in order: clone size, D gene, V gene, J gene, CDR3 DNA, CDR3 protein. D genes are given only for firm matches. Some rows have no size entry. The others give once, few or many, or a class for an expanded clone.

once	TRBD1	TRBV7-9	TRBJ1-2	TGTGCCAGCAGCCCGAATCCGGGACAGGGGAAGGGCTACACCTTC	CASSPNPGQGKGYTF
NA	NA	TRBV4-1	TRBJ1-1	TGCGCCAGCAGCGGTCTTAACCCCACTGAAGCTTTCTTT	CASSGLNPTEAFF
NA	TRBD1	TRBV12-3/TRBV12-4	TRBJ1-5	TGTGCCAGCAGTGCGGGACAGTCTCATCAGCCCCAGCATTTT	CASSAGQSHQPQHF
NA	TRBD1	TRBV28	TRBJ2-7	TGTGCCAGCAGTTCGACAGGGCGGACCGAGCAGTACTTC	CASSSTGRTEQYF
NA	NA	TRBV12-3/TRBV12-4	TRBJ1-5	TGTGCCAGCAGTGCCGGAGGGCATCAGCCCCAGCATTTT	CASSAGGHQPQHF
NA	NA	TRBV20-1	TRBJ1-1	TGCAGTGCTAGGATGGGGCCAGGGGTATCTACTGAAGCTTTCTTT	CSARMGPGVSTEAFF
NA	NA	TRBV18	TRBJ1-6	TGTGCCAGCTCGCGGGACACCAATAATTCACCCCTCCACTTT	CASSRDTNNSPLHF
few	TRBD1	TRBV12-3/TRBV12-4	TRBJ2-2	TGTGCCAGCCAGGGGGGACAGGGGAACACCGGGGAGCTGTTTTTT	CASQGGQGNTGELFF
NA	NA	TRBV29-1	TRBJ1-1	TGCAGCGGTACCCACGGGGGTAAAACTGAAGCTTTCTTT	CSGTHGGKTEAFF
few	NA	TRBV5-1	TRBJ1-5	TGCGCCAGCAGCTTGGCCGGGCAGGGCGACGAGCCCCAGCATTTT	CASSLAGQGDEPQHF
NA	NA	TRBV4-1	TRBJ1-2	TGCGCCAGCCCCTCCCCGGCAGGCCTTTCCACCTTC	CASPSPAGLSTF
NA	NA	TRBV7-9	TRBJ2-7	TGTGCCAGCAGCCGTAGAGGAAACCTCTACGAGCAGTACTTC	CASSRRGNLYEQYF
NA	NA	TRBV7-2	TRBJ2-2	TGTGCCAGCAGCTTAGTGGAGCTTGGCGGGGAGCTGTTTTTT	CASSLVELGGELFF
NA	NA	TRBV6-6	TRBJ1-2	TGTGCCAGCAGTTACTCGGACGGAGCTAACTATGGCTACACCTTC	CASSYSDGANYGYTF
once	NA	TRBV5-1	TRBJ1-1	TGCGCCAGCAGTCCACTGGAGAACACTGAAGCTTTCTTT	CASSPLENTEAFF
many	TRBD1	TRBV5-1	TRBJ1-3	TGCGCCAGCAGCGTACAGGGGGTCTCTGGAAACACCATATATTTT	CASSVQGVSGNTIYF
few	NA	TRBV6-5	TRBJ1-4	TGTGCCAGCAGTTACCAGGCTCAACGGGAAAAACTGTTTTTT	CASSYQAQREKLFF
few	TRBD2	TRBV2	TRBJ2-3	TGTGCCAGCAGCCCTAGCGGGGGCAGCACAGATACGCAGTATTTT	CASSPSGGSTDTQYF
NA	NA	TRBV12-3/TRBV12-4	TRBJ2-2	TGTGCCAGCAGCCCCGGACTACCGCCTAGGACCGAGGAGCTGTTTTTT	CASSPGLPPRTEELFF
NA	TRBD1	TRBV11-2	TRBJ2-5	TGTGCCAGCAGGATCGGGGGGACAGGGTACGGGACCCAGTACTTC	CASRIGGTGYGTQYF
NA	TRBD1	TRBV2	TRBJ2-7	TGTGCCAGCAGTGCCCGGGACAGGCACTCCTACGAGCAGTACTTC	CASSARDRHSYEQYF
few	NA	TRBV28	TRBJ1-5	TGTGCCAGCAGTTCTTATCAGCCCCAGCATTTT	CASSSYQPQHF
few	TRBD1	TRBV20-1	TRBJ1-1	TGCAGTGCTAGATTGACAGGGGTGAACACTGAAGCTTTCTTT	CSARLTGVNTEAFF
NA	NA	TRBV30	TRBJ1-5	TGTGCCTGGAGTTCAGGCCAAGGATCCGGGGTCAATCAGCCCCAGCATTTT	CAWSSGQGSGVNQPQHF
NA	NA	TRBV7-9	TRBJ1-6	TGTGCCAGCGGAGGGACCAACGCTGAATATAATTCACCCCTCCACTTT	CASGGTNAEYNSPLHF
NA	TRBD2	TRBV7-9	TRBJ2-3	TGTGCCAGCAGCCCAAGGGATCGGGAGGAAGATACGCAGTATTTT	CASSPRDREEDTQYF
NA	NA	TRBV29-1	TRBJ2-7	TGCAGCGTTGAAAGGGCGGATTACGAGCAGTACTTC	CSVERADYEQYF